This T cell receptor beta chain was captured by sequencing in a study of CD8 T cells in Susac syndrome. An input of about 0.5 to 1 ug of RNA was subjected to reverse transcription using random hexamers. Using its own MiXCR run on the immunoSEQ multiplex PCR reads, TCRdb lists one record per CDR3 protein. The sample yields roughly 150,000 distinct CDR3 sequences, nearly 97% seen once. Germline lookup yields CDR1 SQVTM and CDR2 ANQGSEA. The CDR3 is 14 amino acids. V lost 5 bases to trimming and J lost 5 bases; unmatched junction nucleotides: 6. Material for sequencing was CD4+ T cells from PBMCs. V and J are TRBV29-1 and TRBJ2-2; 9 bases agree with TRBD1. This TCR was sampled from a human donor with Susac syndrome. DNA for the CDR3: TGCAGCGTTAACGACAGGGGGGCTACCGGGGAGCTGTTTTTT. Its translation is CSVNDRGATGELFF.